Following are 14 T cell receptor beta chains from one sample sequenced in a study of T cell clones after liver transplantation. The repertoire was sequenced with immunoSEQ multiplex PCR; TCRdb's copy has only in-frame clones and lacks some. The table has tens of thousands of clones, 83% seen once; the top ten hold about 2.5%. The sample consisted of CD4+ T cells from blood, taken at the 22-month timepoint. Receptors were obtained from a human patient who received a liver transplant. A subset of T cells may come from the graft donor.

This sequence joins TRBV5-1 and TRBJ2-1; the D gene is possibly TRBD2 (6 bases). CDR3 length: 12 amino acids. Germline lookup yields CDR1 SGHRS and CDR2 YFSETQ. Trimming removed 1 base from V and 9 bases from J, with 8 bases in between. CDR3 DNA sequence: TGCGCCAGCAGCTTGCGGGGGACTGAGCAGTTCTTC. This sequence encodes CASSLRGTEQFF.

This clone occurred a few times. This chain links TRBV7-2 with TRBJ2-7; 8 bases are shared with TRBD2. Trimming took 1 base from V and 3 from J; bases not matched to a gene: 2. This CDR3 has 14 residues. The V gene's germline CDR1 is SGHTA and CDR2 FQGNSA. CDR3 in DNA: TGTGCCAGCAGCTTAGGACTAGCGTTCTACGAGCAGTACTTC. Its protein product is CASSLGLAFYEQYF.

Only a few counts were recorded for this clone. This chain uses TRBV9 with TRBJ2-5; D may be TRBD2 (7 bases). The CDR3 length is 17 residues. V gave up 4 bases and J gave up 4 bases, with 23 bases separating them. Germline V gives CDR1 SGDLS, CDR2 YYNGEE. The CDR3 is CASSKPLEGGGGETQYF. CDR3 DNA: TGTGCCAGCAGCAAACCCCTGGAAGGGGGGGGCGGAGAGACCCAGTACTTC.

The V gene is TRBV28, the J gene TRBJ1-4, with TRBD1 as a possible D gene (5 bases). CDR3 length: 14 residues. Per the germline V gene, CDR1 is MDHEN and CDR2 is SYDVKM. The V gene lost 1 base and the J gene lost 6 bases, with 9 bases spanning the gap. The CDR3 bases are TGTGCCAGCAGTTTATTTGGGGCCGATGAAAAACTGTTTTTT. It specifies CASSLFGADEKLFF. The full variable domain, with the rest looked up from reference TRBV28 and TRBJ1-4, is DVKVTQSSRYLVKRTGEKVFLECVQDMDHENMFWYRQDPGLGLRLIYFSYDVKMKEKGDIPEGYSVSREKKERFSLILESASTNQTSMYLCASSLFGADEKLFFGSGTQLSVL.

This chain joins TRBV2 and TRBJ2-1; TRBD1 aligns across 12 bases. This CDR3 is 15 amino acids long. The germline V gene has CDR1 SNHLY and CDR2 FYNNEI. J gave up 6 bases and V 4 bases, and 4 bases lay outside the gene matches. CDR3 in DNA: TGTGCCAGCAGTGCGGGACAGGGGGCACGCAATGAGCAGTTCTTC. Translating it yields CASSAGQGARNEQFF.

The rearrangement uses TRBV4-1 and TRBJ2-7; TRBD1 aligns across 9 bases. The CDR3 has 14 residues. V trimming: 4 bases; J trimming: 5 bases; junction bases outside the gene matches: 6. CDR1 MGHRA and CDR2 YSYEKL come from the germline V gene. The CDR3 DNA follows: TGCGCCAGCAGCCCGGGACAGGGAGGTCACGAGCAGTACTTC. Its translation is CASSPGQGGHEQYF.

This clone has more than one count but fewer than ten. This chain connects TRBV6-1 to TRBJ1-2; D is unclear. Trimming took 5 bases from V and 8 from J, leaving 18 bases between them. From germline, CDR1 is MNHNS and CDR2 SASEGT. This CDR3 comprises 14 residues. CDR3 in DNA: TGTGCCAGCAGTTCAGAGGGAAACTATCGCGGCTACACCTTC. Residues: CASSSEGNYRGYTF.

The chain employs TRBV6-5 and TRBJ1-2, with 7 bases aligning to TRBD1. Looked up from germline, CDR1 is MNHEY and CDR2 is SVGAGI. J lost 6 bases, V lost 6 bases, and 7 bases had no gene match. This CDR3 comprises 13 residues. CDR3 loop: CASRLQGNNGYTF. In nucleotides, the CDR3 is TGTGCCAGCAGACTACAGGGGAATAATGGCTACACCTTC.

This clone was observed a handful of times. The rearrangement uses TRBV18 and TRBJ1-2; 8 bases are a match to TRBD1. CDR3 size: 13 residues. Trimming removed 3 bases from V and 3 bases from J; junction bases left unmatched: 0. The germline CDR1 and CDR2 sequences are KGHSH and LQKENI. The CDR3 sequence: CASSPGQDYGYTF. As DNA, the CDR3 is TGTGCCAGCTCACCGGGACAGGACTATGGCTACACCTTC.

The V and J genes are TRBV5-6 and TRBJ1-1; D possibly corresponds to TRBD1 (5 bases). From germline, CDR1 is SGHDT and CDR2 YYEEEE. V was pared by 4 bases and J by 5 bases, with 18 bases between. The CDR3 length is 15 residues. The DNA of the CDR3 is TGTGCCAGCAGCCAACCCGCGGGGCGGGGGACTGAAGCTTTCTTT. It encodes CASSQPAGRGTEAFF. Full variable domain (outside the CDR3, taken from reference TRBV5-6 and TRBJ1-1): DAGVTQSPTHLIKTRGQQVTLRCSPKSGHDTVSWYQQALGQGPQFIFQYYEEEERQRGNFPDRFSGHQFPNYSSELNVNALLLGDSALYLCASSQPAGRGTEAFFGQGTRLTVV.

V and J are TRBV19 and TRBJ2-5; 7 bases agree with TRBD2. This CDR3 is 15 amino acids long. J gave up 4 bases and V 6 bases, and 11 bases lay outside the gene matches. Looked up from germline, CDR1 is LNHDA and CDR2 is SQIVND (reference sequence). CDR3 DNA: TGTGCCAGTAGACACCGGGAGGAGAGGGGAGAGACCCAGTACTTC. Translated, it gives CASRHREERGETQYF.

The chain couples TRBV7-2 to TRBJ2-7, with TRBD2 identical over 14 bases. The CDR3 contains 15 residues. Germline-derived CDR1 and CDR2 are SGHTA and FQGNSA. The trim removed 5 bases at V and 8 bases at J, leaving 8 bases unmatched. CDR3 in DNA: TGTGCCAGCAGCATGAGGACTAGCGGGAGGATAAAGCAGTACTTC. Its protein product is CASSMRTSGRIKQYF.

The chain combines TRBV19 with TRBJ1-6; weak D call: TRBD1 (6 bases). CDR1 and CDR2 (germline): LNHDA, SQIVND (reference sequence). This CDR3 is built from 17 residues. V was clipped by 8 bases and J by 2 bases, with 19 bases between them. The CDR3 reads CASRPDRRYTYNSPLHF. The CDR3 DNA is TGTGCCAGTCGGCCCGACAGGAGGTACACCTATAATTCACCCCTCCACTTT.

The chain has TRBV14 and TRBJ1-3; D gene ambiguous. The germline gives CDR1 SGHDN, CDR2 FVKESK. V was cut by 3 bases and J by 0 bases, with 12 bases left in between. The CDR3 totals 16 residues. In DNA form, the CDR3 reads TGTGCCAGCAGCCAGCGCCTCATCAACTCTGGAAACACCATATATTTT. This gives the protein CASSQRLINSGNTIYF.